The source of this T cell receptor (beta chain) is a study of sequential checkpoint blockade in melanoma. Sample treatment: randomized to nivolumab then ipilimumab (arm A) or the reverse (arm B). The assay was immunoSEQ multiplex PCR, and TCRdb's table has in-frame clones only and misses some. The profile shows approximately 29,000 clones, under 85% of them singletons. The germline gives CDR1 MNHEY, CDR2 SMNVEV (reference sequence). The CDR3 spans 16 residues. Trimming removed 3 bases at V and 2 bases at J, with 15 bases between. The receptor was derived from a human donor with melanoma. This rearrangement joins TRBV27 to TRBJ2-3, with a possible D match to TRBD2 (7 bases). This sample comprised CD8+ T cells sorted from blood (inferred from file names), obtained from a patient given nivolumab and ipilimumab in sequence. The CDR3 sequence is CASSLRGGRTTDTQYF. The CDR3 DNA follows: TGTGCCAGCAGTTTGAGGGGGGGGAGGACCACAGATACGCAGTATTTT.